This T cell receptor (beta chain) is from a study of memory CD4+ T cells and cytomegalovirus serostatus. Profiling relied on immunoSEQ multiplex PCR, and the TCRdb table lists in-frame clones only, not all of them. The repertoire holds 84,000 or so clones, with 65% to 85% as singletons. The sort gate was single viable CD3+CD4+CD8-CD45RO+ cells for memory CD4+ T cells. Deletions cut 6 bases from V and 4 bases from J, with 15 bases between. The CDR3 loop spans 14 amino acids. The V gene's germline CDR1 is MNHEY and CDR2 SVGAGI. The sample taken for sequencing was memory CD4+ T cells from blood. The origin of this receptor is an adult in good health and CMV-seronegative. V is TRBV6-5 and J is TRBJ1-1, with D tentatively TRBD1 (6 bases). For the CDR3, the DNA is TGTGCCAGCAGAGATGATACAGGGACCACTGAAGCTTTCTTT. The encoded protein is CASRDDTGTTEAFF.